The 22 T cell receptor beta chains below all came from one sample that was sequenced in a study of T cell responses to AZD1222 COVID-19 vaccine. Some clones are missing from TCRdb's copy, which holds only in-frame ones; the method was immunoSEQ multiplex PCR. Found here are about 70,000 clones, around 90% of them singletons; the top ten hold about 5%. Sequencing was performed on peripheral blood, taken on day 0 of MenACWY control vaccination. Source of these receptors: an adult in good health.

The CDR3 sequence: CASSLTGQGKYTEAFF. CDR3 DNA sequence: TGTGCCAGCAGTTTAACCGGACAGGGAAAGTACACTGAAGCTTTCTTT. The V call is TRBV28, the J call TRBJ1-1; 8 bases are shared with TRBD1. The germline V gene has CDR1 MDHEN and CDR2 SYDVKM. Trimming removed 2 bases from V and 3 bases from J; junction bases left unmatched: 8. The CDR3 is 16 residues long.

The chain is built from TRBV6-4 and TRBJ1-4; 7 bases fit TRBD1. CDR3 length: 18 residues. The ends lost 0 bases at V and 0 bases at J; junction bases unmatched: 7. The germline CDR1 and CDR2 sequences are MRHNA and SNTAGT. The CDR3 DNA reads TGTGCCAGCAGTGACTCAGGGACAGTGCTCCCAACTAATGAAAAACTGTTTTTT. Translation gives CASSDSGTVLPTNEKLFF.

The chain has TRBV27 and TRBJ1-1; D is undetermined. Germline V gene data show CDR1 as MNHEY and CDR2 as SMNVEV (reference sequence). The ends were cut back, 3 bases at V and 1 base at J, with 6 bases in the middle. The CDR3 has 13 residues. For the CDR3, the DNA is TGTGCCAGCAGTTTTCGGCAGAACACTGAAGCTTTCTTT. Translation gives CASSFRQNTEAFF.

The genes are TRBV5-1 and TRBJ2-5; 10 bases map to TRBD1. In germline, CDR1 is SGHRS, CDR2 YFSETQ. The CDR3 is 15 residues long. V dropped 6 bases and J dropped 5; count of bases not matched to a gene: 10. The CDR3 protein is CASTSGQGGGETQYF. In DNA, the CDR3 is TGCGCCAGCACCTCCGGACAGGGGGGAGGTGAGACCCAGTACTTC.

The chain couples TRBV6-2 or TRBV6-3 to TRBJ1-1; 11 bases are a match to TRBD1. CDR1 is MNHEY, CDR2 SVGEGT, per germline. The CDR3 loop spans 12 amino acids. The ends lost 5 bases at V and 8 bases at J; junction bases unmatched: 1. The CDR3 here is CASSRDRGEAFF. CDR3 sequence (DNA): TGTGCCAGCAGTCGGGACAGGGGGGAAGCTTTCTTT.

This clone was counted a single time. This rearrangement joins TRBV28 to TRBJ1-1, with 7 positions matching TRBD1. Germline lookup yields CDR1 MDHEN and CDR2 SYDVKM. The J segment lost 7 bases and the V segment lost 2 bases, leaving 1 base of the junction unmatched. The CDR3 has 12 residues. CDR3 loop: CASSLRTGEAFF. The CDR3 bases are TGTGCCAGCAGTTTAAGGACAGGTGAAGCTTTCTTT.

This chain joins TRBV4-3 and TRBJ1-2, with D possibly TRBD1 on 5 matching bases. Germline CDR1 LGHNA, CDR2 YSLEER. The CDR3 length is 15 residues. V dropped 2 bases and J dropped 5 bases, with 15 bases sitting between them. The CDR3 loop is CASSQLLLRQYGYTF. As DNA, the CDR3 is TGCGCCAGCAGCCAACTCCTTCTTCGACAGTATGGCTACACCTTC.

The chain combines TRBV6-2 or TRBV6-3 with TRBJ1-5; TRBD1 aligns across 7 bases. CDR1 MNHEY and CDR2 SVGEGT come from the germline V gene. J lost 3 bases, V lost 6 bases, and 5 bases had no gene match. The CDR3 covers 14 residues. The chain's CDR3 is CASSQDRPNQPQHF. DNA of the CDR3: TGTGCCAGCAGCCAGGACAGGCCCAATCAGCCCCAGCATTTT.

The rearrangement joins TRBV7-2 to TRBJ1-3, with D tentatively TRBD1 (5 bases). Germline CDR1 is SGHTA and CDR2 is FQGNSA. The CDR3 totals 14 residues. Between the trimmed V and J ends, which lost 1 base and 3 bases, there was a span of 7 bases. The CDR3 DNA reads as TGTGCCAGCAGCTTAGGACAGTTTGGAAACACCATATATTTT. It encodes CASSLGQFGNTIYF.

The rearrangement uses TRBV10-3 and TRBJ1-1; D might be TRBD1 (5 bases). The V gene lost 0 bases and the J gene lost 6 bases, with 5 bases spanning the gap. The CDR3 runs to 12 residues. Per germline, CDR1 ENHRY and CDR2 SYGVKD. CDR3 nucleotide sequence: TGTGCCATCAGTGAGTCGGGGGCTGAAGCTTTCTTT. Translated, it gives CAISESGAEAFF.

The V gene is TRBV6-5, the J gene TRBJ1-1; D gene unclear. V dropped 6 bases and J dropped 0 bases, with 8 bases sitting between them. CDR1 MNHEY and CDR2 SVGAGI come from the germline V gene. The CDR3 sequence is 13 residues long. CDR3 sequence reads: CASRGIMNTEAFF. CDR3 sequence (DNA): TGTGCCAGCAGGGGCATCATGAACACTGAAGCTTTCTTT.

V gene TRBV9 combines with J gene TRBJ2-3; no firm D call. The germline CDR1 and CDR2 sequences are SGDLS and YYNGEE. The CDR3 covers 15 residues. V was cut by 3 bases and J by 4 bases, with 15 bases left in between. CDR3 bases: TGTGCCAGCAGCGCGCATTCTCAGACGGCAGATACGCAGTATTTT. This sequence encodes CASSAHSQTADTQYF.

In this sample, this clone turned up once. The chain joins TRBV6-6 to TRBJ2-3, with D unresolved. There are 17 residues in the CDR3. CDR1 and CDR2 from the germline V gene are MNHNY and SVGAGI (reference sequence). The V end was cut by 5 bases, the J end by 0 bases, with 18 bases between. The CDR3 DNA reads TGTGCCAGCAGTCTCAGACCACAAGTCGGTAGCACAGATACGCAGTATTTT. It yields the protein CASSLRPQVGSTDTQYF.

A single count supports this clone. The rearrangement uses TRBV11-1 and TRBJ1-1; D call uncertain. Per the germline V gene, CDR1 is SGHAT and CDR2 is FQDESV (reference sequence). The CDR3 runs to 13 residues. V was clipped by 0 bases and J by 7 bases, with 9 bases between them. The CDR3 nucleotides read TGTGCCAGCAGCTTAGCGGGCACCGTTGAAGCTTTCTTT. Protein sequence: CASSLAGTVEAFF. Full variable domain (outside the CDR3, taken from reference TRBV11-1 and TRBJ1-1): EAEVAQSPRYKITEKSQAVAFWCDPISGHATLYWYRQILGQGPELLVQFQDESVVDDSQLPKDRFSAERLKGVDSTLKIQPAELGDSAMYLCASSLAGTVEAFFGQGTRLTVV.

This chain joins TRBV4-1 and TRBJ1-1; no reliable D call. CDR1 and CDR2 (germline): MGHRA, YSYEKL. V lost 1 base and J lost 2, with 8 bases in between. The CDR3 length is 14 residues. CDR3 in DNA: TGCGCCAGCAGCCAAGGCCAGACCAACACTGAAGCTTTCTTT. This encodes CASSQGQTNTEAFF.

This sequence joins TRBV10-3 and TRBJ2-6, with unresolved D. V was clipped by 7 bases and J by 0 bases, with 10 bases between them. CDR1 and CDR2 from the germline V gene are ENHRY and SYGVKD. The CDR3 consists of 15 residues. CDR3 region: CAINTQDSGANVLTF. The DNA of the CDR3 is TGTGCCATCAATACCCAGGACTCTGGGGCCAACGTCCTGACTTTC.

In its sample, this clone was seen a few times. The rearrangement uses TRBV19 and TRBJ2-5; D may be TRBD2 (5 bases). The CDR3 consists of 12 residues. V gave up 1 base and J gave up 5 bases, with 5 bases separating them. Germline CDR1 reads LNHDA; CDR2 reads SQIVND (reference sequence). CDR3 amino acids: CASSIAGETQYF. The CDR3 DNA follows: TGTGCCAGTAGTATAGCGGGGGAGACCCAGTACTTC.

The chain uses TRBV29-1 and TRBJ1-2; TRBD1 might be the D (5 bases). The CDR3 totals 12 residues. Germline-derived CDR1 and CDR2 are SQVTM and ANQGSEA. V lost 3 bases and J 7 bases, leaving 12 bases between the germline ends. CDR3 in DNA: TGCAGCGTTGATTCGGGGGGGTCTGGCTACACCTTC. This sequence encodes CSVDSGGSGYTF.

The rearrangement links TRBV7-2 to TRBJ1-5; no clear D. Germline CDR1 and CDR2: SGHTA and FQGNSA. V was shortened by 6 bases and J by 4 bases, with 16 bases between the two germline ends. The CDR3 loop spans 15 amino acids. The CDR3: CASRRDTVTNQPQHF. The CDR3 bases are TGTGCCAGCAGACGAGACACGGTGACGAATCAGCCCCAGCATTTT.

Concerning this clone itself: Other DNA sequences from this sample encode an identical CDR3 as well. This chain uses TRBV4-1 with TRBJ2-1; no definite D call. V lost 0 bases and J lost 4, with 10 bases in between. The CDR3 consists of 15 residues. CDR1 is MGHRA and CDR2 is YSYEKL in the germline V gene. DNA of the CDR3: TGCGCCAGCAGCCAAGACGGCGGCGGTTACAATGAGCAGTTCTTC. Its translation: CASSQDGGGYNEQFF.

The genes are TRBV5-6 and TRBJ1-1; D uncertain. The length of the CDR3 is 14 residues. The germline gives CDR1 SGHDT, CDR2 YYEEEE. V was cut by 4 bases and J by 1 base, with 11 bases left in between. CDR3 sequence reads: CASSRMTKNTEAFF. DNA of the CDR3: TGTGCCAGCAGCCGAATGACAAAGAACACTGAAGCTTTCTTT.

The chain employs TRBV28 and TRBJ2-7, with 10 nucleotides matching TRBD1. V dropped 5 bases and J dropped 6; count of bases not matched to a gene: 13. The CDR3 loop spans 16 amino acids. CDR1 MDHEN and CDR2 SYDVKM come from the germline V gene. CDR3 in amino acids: CASSPPTTGGLVEQYF. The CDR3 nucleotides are TGTGCCAGCAGTCCTCCTACGACAGGGGGCCTGGTCGAGCAGTACTTC.